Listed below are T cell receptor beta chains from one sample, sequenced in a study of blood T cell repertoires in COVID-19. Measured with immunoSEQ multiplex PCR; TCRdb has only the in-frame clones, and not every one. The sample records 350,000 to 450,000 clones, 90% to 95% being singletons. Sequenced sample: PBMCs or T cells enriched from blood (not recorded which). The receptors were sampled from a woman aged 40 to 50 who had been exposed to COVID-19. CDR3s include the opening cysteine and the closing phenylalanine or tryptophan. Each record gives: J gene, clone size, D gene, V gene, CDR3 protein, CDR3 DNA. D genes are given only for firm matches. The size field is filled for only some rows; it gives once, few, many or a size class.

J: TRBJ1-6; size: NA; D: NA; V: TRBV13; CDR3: CASSLGGGNSPLHF; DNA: TGTGCCAGCAGCTTAGGCGGGGGTAATTCACCCCTCCACTTT
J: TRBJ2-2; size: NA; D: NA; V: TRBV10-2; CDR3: CASSAATSGNTGELFF; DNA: TGCGCCAGCAGTGCAGCAACATCAGGAAACACCGGGGAGCTGTTTTTT
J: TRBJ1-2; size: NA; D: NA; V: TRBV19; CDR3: CASRHPPSGDYGYTF; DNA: TGTGCCAGCCGGCATCCACCCTCCGGGGACTATGGCTACACCTTC
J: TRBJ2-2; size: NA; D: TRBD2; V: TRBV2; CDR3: CASSQRLAGDAGELFF; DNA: TGTGCCAGCAGCCAGAGACTAGCGGGAGATGCCGGGGAGCTGTTTTTT
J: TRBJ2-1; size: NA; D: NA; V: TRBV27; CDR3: CASSLLQGRSSYNEQFF; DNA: TGTGCCAGCAGTTTACTCCAGGGCCGGAGCTCCTACAATGAGCAGTTCTTC
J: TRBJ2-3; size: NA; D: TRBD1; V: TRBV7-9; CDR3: CASSLETGGFRDTQYF; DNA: TGTGCCAGCAGCTTAGAGACAGGGGGCTTTAGGGATACGCAGTATTTT
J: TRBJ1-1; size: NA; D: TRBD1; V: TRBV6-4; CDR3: CASSVDRVSTEAFF; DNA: TGTGCCAGCAGTGTTGACAGGGTGAGCACTGAAGCTTTCTTT
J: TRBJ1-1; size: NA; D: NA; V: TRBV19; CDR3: CASISNTEAFF; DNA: TGTGCCAGTATATCGAACACTGAAGCTTTCTTT
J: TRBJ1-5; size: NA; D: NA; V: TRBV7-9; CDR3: CASSHSSNQPQHF; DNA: TGTGCCAGCAGCCATAGTAGCAATCAGCCCCAGCATTTT
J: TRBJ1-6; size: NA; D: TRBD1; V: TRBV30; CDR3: CAWRGGTGDNSPLHF; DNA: TGTGCCTGGAGAGGAGGGACAGGGGATAATTCACCCCTCCACTTT
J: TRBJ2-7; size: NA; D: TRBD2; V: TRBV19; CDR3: CATPSGRDHYEQYF; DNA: TGTGCCACCCCTAGCGGGAGGGACCATTACGAGCAGTACTTC
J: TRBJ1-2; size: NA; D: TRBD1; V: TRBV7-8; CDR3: CASSAGTDRTYGYTF; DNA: TGTGCCAGCAGCGCCGGGACAGATCGGACTTATGGCTACACCTTC
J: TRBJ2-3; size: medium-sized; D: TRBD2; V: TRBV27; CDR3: CASALGSGGLADTQYF; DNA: TGTGCCAGCGCCCTGGGGAGCGGGGGGTTAGCAGATACGCAGTATTTT
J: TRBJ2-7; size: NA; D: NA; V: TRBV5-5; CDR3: CASRLTEPSYEQYF; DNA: TGTGCCAGCAGACTGACAGAACCTTCCTACGAGCAGTACTTC
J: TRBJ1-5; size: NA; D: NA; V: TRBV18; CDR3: CASSLEGGGQPQHF; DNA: TGTGCCAGCTCACTGGAGGGCGGAGGGCAGCCCCAGCATTTT
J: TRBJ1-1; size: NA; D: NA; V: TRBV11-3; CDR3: CASSLSASQEAFF; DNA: TGTGCCAGCAGCTTAAGTGCCAGTCAGGAAGCTTTCTTT
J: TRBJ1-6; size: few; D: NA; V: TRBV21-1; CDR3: CASTREPGNSPLHF; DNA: TGTGCCAGCACCCGGGAGCCAGGCAATTCACCCCTCCACTTT
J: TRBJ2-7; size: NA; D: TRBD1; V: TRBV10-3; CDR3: CAISDPGGVGQGAHEQYF; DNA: TGTGCCATCAGTGATCCTGGAGGAGTCGGACAGGGGGCCCACGAGCAGTACTTC
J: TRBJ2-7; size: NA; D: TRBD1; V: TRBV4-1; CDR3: CASSLTGIVDEQYF; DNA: TGCGCCAGCAGTCTGACAGGGATAGTAGACGAGCAGTACTTC
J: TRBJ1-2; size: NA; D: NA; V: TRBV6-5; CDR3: CASSPGGDYGYTF; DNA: TGTGCCAGCAGTCCCGGGGGTGACTATGGCTACACCTTC
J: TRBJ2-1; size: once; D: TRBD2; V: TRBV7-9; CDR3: CASSFYAGVLGNEQFF; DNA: TGTGCCAGCAGCTTTTATGCGGGAGTATTGGGGAATGAGCAGTTCTTC
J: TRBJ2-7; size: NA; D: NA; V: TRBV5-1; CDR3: CASSSFPQGHEQYF; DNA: TGCGCCAGCAGCTCATTCCCACAGGGACACGAGCAGTACTTC
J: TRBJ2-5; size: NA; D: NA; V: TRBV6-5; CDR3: CASSYSGRVGQETQYF; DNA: TGTGCCAGCAGTTACTCGGGCAGGGTAGGGCAAGAGACCCAGTACTTC
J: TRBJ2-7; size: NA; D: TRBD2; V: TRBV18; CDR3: CASSPRSSGSSYEQYF; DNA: TGTGCCAGCTCACCACGATCCAGCGGGAGCTCCTACGAGCAGTACTTC
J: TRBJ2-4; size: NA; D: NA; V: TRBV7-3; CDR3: CASSLNAGVENIQYF; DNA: TGTGCCAGCAGCTTAAACGCCGGGGTTGAAAACATTCAGTACTTC
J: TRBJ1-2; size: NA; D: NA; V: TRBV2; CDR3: CASSPQRSGDGYTF; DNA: TGTGCCAGCAGTCCCCAAAGGTCCGGGGATGGCTACACCTTC
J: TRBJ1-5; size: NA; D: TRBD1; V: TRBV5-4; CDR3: CASSPDRSNQPQHF; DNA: TGTGCCAGCAGCCCGGACAGGAGCAATCAGCCCCAGCATTTT
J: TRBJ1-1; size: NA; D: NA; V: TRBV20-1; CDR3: CSARGVTEAFF; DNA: TGCAGTGCGCGGGGGGTCACTGAAGCTTTCTTT
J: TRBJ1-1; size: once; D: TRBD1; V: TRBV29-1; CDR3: CSVTGGINTEAFF; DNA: TGCAGCGTTACAGGGGGGATAAACACTGAAGCTTTCTTT
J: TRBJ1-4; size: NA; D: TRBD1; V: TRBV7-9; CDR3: CASSLSPGQGSREKLFF; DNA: TGTGCCAGCAGCTTGTCACCGGGACAGGGGAGTAGGGAAAAACTGTTTTTT
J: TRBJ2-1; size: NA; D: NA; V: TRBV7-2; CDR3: CASSSLGSSYNEQFF; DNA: TGTGCCAGCAGCAGCCTTGGGAGCTCCTACAATGAGCAGTTCTTC
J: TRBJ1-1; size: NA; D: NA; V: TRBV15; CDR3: CATSSLMETTAFF; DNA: TGTGCCACCAGCAGTCTTATGGAGACCACGGCTTTCTTT
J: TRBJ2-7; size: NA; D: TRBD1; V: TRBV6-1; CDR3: CASSEGDRANYEQYF; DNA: TGTGCCAGCAGTGAGGGAGACAGGGCGAACTACGAGCAGTACTTC
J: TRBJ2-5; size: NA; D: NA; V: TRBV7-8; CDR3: CASSLDGQLQETQYF; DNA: TGTGCCAGCAGCTTAGACGGACAGCTCCAAGAGACCCAGTACTTC
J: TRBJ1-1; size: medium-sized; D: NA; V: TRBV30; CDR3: CAWSVGSGTEAFF; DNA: TGTGCCTGGAGTGTCGGGTCCGGGACTGAAGCTTTCTTT
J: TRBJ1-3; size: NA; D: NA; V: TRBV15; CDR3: CATSREAGKGDTIYF; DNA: TGTGCCACCAGCAGAGAAGCGGGGAAGGGGGACACCATATATTTT
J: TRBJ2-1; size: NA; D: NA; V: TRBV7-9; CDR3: CASSFGLSYNEQFF; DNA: TGTGCCAGCAGTTTTGGACTATCCTACAATGAGCAGTTCTTC
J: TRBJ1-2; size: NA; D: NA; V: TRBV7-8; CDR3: CASSLGTTNYGYTF; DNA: TGTGCCAGCAGCTTAGGGACTACTAACTATGGCTACACCTTC
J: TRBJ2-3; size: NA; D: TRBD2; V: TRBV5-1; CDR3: CASSFMGLAGGLGTDTQYF; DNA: TGCGCCAGCAGCTTCATGGGACTAGCGGGGGGGCTCGGCACAGATACGCAGTATTTT
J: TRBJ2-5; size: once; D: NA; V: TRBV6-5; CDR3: CASTVPRWETQYF; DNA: TGTGCCAGCACGGTCCCCCGGTGGGAGACCCAGTACTTC
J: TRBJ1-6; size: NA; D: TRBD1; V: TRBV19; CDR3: CASRPGGQGGSPLHF; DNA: TGTGCCAGTCGACCGGGGGGACAGGGAGGTTCACCCCTCCACTTT
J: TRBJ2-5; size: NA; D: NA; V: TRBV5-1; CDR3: CASSFGLAIGETQYF; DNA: TGCGCCAGCAGCTTCGGGCTAGCGATAGGTGAGACCCAGTACTTC
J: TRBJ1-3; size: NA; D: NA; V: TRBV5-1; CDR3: CASSLRGGENSGNTIYF; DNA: TGCGCCAGCAGCTTGAGAGGTGGGGAGAACTCTGGAAACACCATATATTTT
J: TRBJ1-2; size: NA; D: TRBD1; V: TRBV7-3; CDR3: CASSLSPGTVNGYTF; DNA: TGTGCCAGCAGCTTATCCCCCGGGACAGTTAATGGCTACACCTTC
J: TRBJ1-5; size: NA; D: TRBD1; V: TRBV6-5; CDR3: CASSYNRQGLGQPQHF; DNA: TGTGCCAGCAGTTACAATAGACAGGGGTTGGGTCAGCCCCAGCATTTT
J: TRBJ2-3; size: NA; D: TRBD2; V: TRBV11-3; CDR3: CASGAGGLDTQYF; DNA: TGTGCCAGTGGGGCGGGAGGTCTGGATACGCAGTATTTT